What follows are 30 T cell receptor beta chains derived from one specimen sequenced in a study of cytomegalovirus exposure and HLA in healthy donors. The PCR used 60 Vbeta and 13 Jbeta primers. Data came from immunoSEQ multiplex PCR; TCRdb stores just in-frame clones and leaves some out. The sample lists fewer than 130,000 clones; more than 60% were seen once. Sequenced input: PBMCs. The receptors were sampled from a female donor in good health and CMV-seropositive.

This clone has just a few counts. The DNA for the CDR3 is TGTGCCAGCAAGCCAGCGGTGATGAACAATGAGCAGTTCTTC. Translating gives CASKPAVMNNEQFF. J is TRBJ2-1 and V is TRBV7-9, with D possibly TRBD2 on 5 matching bases. V lost 7 bases and J 5 bases, leaving 15 bases between the germline ends. The length of the CDR3 is 14 residues. The germline V gene encodes CDR1 SEHNR and CDR2 FQNEAQ (reference sequence).

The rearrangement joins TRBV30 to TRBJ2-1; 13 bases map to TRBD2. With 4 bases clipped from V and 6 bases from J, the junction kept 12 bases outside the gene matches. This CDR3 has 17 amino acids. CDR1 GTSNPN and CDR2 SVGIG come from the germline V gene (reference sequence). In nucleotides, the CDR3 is TGTGCCTGGACCAAAAGGGATTGGACTAGCGGGAGCAATGAGCAGTTCTTC. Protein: CAWTKRDWTSGSNEQFF.

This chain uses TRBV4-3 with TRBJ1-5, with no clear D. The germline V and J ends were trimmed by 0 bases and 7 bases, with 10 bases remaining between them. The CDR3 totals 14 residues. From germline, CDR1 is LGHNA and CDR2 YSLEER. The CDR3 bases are TGCGCCAGCAGCCAAGATAGTGAGGTACAGCCCCAGCATTTT. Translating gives CASSQDSEVQPQHF.

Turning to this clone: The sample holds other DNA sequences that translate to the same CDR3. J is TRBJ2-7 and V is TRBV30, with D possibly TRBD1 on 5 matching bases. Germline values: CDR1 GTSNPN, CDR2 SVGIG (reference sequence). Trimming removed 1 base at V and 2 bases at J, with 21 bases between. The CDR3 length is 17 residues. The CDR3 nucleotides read TGTGCCTGGAGTGACCCTCCCCTTGACAGACAGACCTACGAGCAGTACTTC. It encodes CAWSDPPLDRQTYEQYF.

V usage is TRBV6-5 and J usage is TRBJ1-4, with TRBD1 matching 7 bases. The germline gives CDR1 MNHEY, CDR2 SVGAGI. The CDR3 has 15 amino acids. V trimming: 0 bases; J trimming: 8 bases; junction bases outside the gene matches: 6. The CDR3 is CASSYSTGVKEKLFF. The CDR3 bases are TGTGCCAGCAGTTACTCCACAGGGGTTAAGGAAAAACTGTTTTTT.

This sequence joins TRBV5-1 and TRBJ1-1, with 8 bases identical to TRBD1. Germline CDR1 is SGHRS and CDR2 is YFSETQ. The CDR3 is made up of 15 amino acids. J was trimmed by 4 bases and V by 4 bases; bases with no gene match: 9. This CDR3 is CASSARQGLGTEAFF. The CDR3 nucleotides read TGCGCCAGCAGCGCGAGACAGGGGTTGGGCACTGAAGCTTTCTTT. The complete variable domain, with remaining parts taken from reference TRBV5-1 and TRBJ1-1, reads KAGVTQTPRYLIKTRGQQVTLSCSPISGHRSVSWYQQTPGQGLQFLFEYFSETQRNKGNFPGRFSGRQFSNSRSEMNVSTLELGDSALYLCASSARQGLGTEAFFGQGTRLTVV.

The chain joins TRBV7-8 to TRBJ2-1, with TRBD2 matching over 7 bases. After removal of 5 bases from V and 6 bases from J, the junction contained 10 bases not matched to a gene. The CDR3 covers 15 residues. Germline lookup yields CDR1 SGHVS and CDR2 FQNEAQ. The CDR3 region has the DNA TGTGCCAGCAGCCCAAGAGTAGCGGGCGGCAATGAGCAGTTCTTC. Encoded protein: CASSPRVAGGNEQFF.

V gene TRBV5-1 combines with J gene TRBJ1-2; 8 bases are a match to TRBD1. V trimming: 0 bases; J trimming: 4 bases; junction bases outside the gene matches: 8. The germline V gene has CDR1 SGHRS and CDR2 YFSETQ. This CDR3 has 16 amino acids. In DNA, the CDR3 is TGCGCCAGCAGCTTGGATTCAGGGGGCCGGATCTATGGCTACACCTTC. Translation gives CASSLDSGGRIYGYTF.

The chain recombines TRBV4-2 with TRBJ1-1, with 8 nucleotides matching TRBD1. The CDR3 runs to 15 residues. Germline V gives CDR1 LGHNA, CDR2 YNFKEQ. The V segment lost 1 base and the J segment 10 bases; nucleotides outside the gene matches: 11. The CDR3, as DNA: TGTGCCAGCAGCCAAGTCGGCCAGGGGGCAAGGGGAGCTTTCTTT. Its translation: CASSQVGQGARGAFF.

CDR3 DNA: TGTGCCAGCAGCCCAGACAGGGTCTATGGCTACACCTTC. Translated, it gives CASSPDRVYGYTF. The chain carries TRBV5-4 and TRBJ1-2; TRBD1 aligns across 7 bases. The CDR3 runs to 13 residues. With V trimmed by 4 bases and J by 4 bases, 4 bases remained unmatched. CDR1 and CDR2 from the germline V gene are SGHNT and YYREEE (reference sequence).

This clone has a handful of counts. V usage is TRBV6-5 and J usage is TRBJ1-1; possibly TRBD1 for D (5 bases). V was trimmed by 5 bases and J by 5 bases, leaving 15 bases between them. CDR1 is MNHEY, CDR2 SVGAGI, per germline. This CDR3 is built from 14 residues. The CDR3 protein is CASSGGAGRTEAFF. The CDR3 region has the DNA TGTGCCAGCAGTGGAGGGGCAGGGAGGACTGAAGCTTTCTTT.

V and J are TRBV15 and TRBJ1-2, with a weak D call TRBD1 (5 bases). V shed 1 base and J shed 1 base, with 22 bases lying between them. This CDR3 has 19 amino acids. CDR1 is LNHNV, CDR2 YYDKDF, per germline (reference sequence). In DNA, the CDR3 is TGTGCCACCAGCAGAGTCATGGGCAGGGTGGCACAAGATAACTATGGCTACACCTTC. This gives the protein CATSRVMGRVAQDNYGYTF.

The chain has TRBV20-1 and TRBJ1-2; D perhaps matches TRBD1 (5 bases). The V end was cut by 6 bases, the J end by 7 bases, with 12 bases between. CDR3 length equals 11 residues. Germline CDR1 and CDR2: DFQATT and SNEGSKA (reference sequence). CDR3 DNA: TGCAGTGCACCCGGGGGGGGTGGCTACACCTTC. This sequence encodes CSAPGGGGYTF.

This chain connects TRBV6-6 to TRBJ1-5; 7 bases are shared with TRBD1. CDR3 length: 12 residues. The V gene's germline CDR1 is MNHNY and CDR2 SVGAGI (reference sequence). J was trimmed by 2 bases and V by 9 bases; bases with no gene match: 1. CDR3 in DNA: TGTGCCAGTACAGGGGGCAATCAGCCCCAGCATTTT. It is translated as CASTGGNQPQHF.

The CDR3 DNA follows: TGTGCCAGCAGCTTGTACTCTAGCGTAGGTTACAATGAGCAGTTCTTC. Protein: CASSLYSSVGYNEQFF. The chain carries TRBV27 and TRBJ2-1, with a weak D call TRBD2 (6 bases). CDR3 size: 16 residues. Trimming pared 6 bases from V and 4 bases from J, leaving 19 bases between. The germline V gene has CDR1 MNHEY and CDR2 SMNVEV (reference sequence).

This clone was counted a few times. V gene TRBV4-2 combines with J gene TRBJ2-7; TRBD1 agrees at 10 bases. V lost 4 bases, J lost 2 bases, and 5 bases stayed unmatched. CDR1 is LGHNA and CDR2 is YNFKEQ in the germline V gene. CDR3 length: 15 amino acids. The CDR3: CASSRGQGSTYEQYF. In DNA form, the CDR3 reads TGTGCCAGCAGCCGGGGACAGGGGAGCACCTACGAGCAGTACTTC.

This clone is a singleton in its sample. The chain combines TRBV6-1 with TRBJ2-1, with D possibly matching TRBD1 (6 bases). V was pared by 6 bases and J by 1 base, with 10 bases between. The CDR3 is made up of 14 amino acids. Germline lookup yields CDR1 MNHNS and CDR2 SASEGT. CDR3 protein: CASSPGESYNEQFF. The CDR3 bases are TGTGCCAGCAGCCCAGGGGAATCCTACAATGAGCAGTTCTTC.

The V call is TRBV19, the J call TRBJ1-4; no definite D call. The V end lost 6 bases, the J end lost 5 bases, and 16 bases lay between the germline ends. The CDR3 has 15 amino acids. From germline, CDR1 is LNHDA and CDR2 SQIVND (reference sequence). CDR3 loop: CASRSSGIRNEKLFF. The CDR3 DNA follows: TGTGCCAGTAGGTCTTCCGGGATAAGAAATGAAAAACTGTTTTTT.

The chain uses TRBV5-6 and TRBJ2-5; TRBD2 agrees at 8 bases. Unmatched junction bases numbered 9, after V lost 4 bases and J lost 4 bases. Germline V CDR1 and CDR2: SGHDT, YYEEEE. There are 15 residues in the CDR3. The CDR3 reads CASSETGGPLETQYF. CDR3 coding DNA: TGTGCCAGCAGCGAGACGGGGGGGCCTTTAGAGACCCAGTACTTC.

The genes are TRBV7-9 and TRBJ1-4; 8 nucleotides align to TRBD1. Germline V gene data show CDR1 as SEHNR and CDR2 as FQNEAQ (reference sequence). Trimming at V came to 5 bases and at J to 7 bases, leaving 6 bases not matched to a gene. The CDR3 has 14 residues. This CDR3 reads CASSRTGWSEKLFF. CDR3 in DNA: TGTGCCAGCAGCCGGACAGGGTGGAGTGAAAAACTGTTTTTT.

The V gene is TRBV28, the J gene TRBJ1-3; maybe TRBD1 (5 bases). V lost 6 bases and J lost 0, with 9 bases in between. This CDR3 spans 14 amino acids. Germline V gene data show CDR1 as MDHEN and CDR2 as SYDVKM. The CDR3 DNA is TGTGCCAGCAGCGACAGTGCCTCTGGAAACACCATATATTTT. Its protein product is CASSDSASGNTIYF.

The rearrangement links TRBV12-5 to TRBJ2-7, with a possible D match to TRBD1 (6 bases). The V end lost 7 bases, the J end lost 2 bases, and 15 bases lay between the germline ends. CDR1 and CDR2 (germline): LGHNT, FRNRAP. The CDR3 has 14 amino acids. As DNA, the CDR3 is TGTGCTAGTGCCCTAGACCGGGACACCTACGAGCAGTACTTC. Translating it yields CASALDRDTYEQYF.

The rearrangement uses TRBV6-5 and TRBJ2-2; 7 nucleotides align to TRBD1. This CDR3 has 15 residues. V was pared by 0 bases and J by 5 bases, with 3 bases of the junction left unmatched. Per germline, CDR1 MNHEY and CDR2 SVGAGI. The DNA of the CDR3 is TGTGCCAGCAGTTACTCGGGACAGTCTACCGGGGAGCTGTTTTTT. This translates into CASSYSGQSTGELFF.

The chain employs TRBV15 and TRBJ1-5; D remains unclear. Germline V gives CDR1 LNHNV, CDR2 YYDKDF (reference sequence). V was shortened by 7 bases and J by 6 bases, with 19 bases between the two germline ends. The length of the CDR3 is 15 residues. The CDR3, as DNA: TGTGCCACCACCACGATGGGAGTCTCGGGTCAGCCCCAGCATTTT. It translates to CATTTMGVSGQPQHF.

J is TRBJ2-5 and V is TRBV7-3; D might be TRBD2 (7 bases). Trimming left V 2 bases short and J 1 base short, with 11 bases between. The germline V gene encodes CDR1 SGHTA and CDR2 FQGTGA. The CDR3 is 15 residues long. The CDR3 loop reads CASSLVGGGQETQYF. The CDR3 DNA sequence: TGTGCCAGCAGCTTAGTAGGGGGGGGCCAAGAGACCCAGTACTTC. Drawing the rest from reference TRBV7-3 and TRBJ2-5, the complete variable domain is GAGVSQTPSNKVTEKGKYVELRCDPISGHTALYWYRQSLGQGPEFLIYFQGTGAADDSGLPNDRFFAVRPEGSVSTLKIQRTERGDSAVYLCASSLVGGGQETQYFGPGTRLLVL.

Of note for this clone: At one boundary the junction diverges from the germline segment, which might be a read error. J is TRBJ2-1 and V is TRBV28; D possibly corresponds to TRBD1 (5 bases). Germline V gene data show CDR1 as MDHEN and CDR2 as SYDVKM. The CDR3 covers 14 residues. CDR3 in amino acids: CACRDRSSYNEQFF. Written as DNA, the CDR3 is TGTGCCTGCAGGGATCGGAGCTCCTACAATGAGCAGTTCTTC.

The CDR3 region has the DNA TGTGCCAGCAGCCCCACTAGGACCACAGATACGCAGTATTTT. This codes for CASSPTRTTDTQYF. The genes are TRBV7-8 and TRBJ2-3; D might be TRBD2 (5 bases). Trimming left V 5 bases short and J 2 bases short, with 11 bases between. The CDR3 is made up of 14 amino acids. CDR1 SGHVS and CDR2 FQNEAQ come from the germline V gene.

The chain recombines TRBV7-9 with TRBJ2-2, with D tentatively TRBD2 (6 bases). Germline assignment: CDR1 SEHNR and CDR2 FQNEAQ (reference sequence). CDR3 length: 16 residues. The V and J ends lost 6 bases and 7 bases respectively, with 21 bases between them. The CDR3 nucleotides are TGTGCCAGCAGTCGCGGGGCAGCTGCCCTGCTCGGGGAGCTGTTTTTT. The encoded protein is CASSRGAAALLGELFF. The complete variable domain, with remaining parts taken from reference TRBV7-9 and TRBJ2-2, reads DTGVSQNPRHKITKRGQNVTFRCDPISEHNRLYWYRQTLGQGPEFLTYFQNEAQLEKSRLLSDRFSAERPKGSFSTLEIQRTEQGDSAMYLCASSRGAAALLGELFFGEGSRLTVL.

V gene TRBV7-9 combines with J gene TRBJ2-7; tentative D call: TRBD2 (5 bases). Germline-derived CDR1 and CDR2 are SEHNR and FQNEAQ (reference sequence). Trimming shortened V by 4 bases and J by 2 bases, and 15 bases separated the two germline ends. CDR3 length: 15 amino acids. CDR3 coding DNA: TGTGCCAGCAGCTCGGCCGGGAATGGCCCCTACGAGCAGTACTTC. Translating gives CASSSAGNGPYEQYF.

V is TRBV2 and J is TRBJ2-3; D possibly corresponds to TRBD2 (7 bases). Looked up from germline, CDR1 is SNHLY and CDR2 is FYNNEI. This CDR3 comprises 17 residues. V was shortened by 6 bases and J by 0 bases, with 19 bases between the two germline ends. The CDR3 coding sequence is TGTGCCAGCAGCTCCGGGGGAGGGGGAACTAGCACAGATACGCAGTATTTT. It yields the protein CASSSGGGGTSTDTQYF.